A single sample is the source of the 29 T cell receptor beta chains below, sequenced in a study of human T cells and chemical hapten exposure. TCRdb re-called the RACE reads with MiXCR, one entry per CDR3 protein. The sample has 45,000 or so distinct CDR3 sequences, roughly 4.5% seen once. Time point described: healthy volunteer bleed at 2 weeks. Extraction yielded total RNA from whole blood (unfractionated). The specimen sequenced was whole blood. The source is a human donor in good health. Some clones in this sample may be carry-over from other donors' samples.

This clonotype was recorded at least ten times. The chain combines TRBV19 with TRBJ1-5, with D possibly being TRBD1 (5 bases). V gave up 4 bases and J gave up 2 bases, with 12 bases separating them. Germline loops: CDR1 LNHDA, CDR2 SQIVND (reference sequence). The CDR3 runs to 15 residues. CDR3 loop: CASSRSQGRNQPQHF. CDR3 coding DNA: TGTGCCAGTAGTAGATCCCAGGGCCGCAATCAGCCCCAGCATTTT.

There are many counts of this clonotype. The chain joins TRBV11-2 to TRBJ1-1, with D possibly matching TRBD1 (5 bases). Germline V gene sequence: CDR1 SGHAT, CDR2 FQNNGV. CDR3 length: 15 amino acids. Trimming cost V 6 bases and J 3 bases, with 17 bases left between them. The CDR3 sequence: CASRPLQGYYTEAFF. CDR3 sequence (DNA): TGTGCCAGCAGGCCTTTGCAGGGTTATTACACTGAAGCTTTCTTT.

This clonotype was counted many times. The chain has TRBV6-6 and TRBJ2-7; D is ambiguous. V dropped 5 bases and J dropped 6 bases, with 8 bases sitting between them. CDR1 is MNHNY and CDR2 is SVGAGI in the germline V gene (reference sequence). The CDR3 extends over 11 amino acids. CDR3 region: CASSPASEQYF. Written as DNA, the CDR3 is TGTGCCAGCAGTCCTGCATCCGAGCAGTACTTC.

This clonotype has at least ten counts. J is TRBJ1-5 and V is TRBV7-8; no clear D gene. Deletions cut 1 base from V and 5 bases from J, with 9 bases between. Per germline, CDR1 SGHVS and CDR2 FQNEAQ. The CDR3 loop spans 14 amino acids. In DNA, the CDR3 is TGTGCCAGCAGCTTAGTTTCGGTTTATCAGCCCCAGCATTTT. It codes for CASSLVSVYQPQHF.

This chain links TRBV7-3 with TRBJ1-1, with a weak D call TRBD1 (5 bases). Germline assignment: CDR1 SGHTA and CDR2 FQGTGA. The ends were cut back, 2 bases at V and 11 bases at J, with 21 bases in the middle. The CDR3 runs 15 residues. The CDR3, as DNA: TGTGCCAGCAGCTTACTTCCCGGACAAAAGGCGATGGCTTTCTTT. Translation: CASSLLPGQKAMAFF. The full variable domain, completed using reference TRBV7-3 and TRBJ1-1, is GAGVSQTPSNKVTEKGKYVELRCDPISGHTALYWYRQSLGQGPEFLIYFQGTGAADDSGLPNDRFFAVRPEGSVSTLKIQRTERGDSAVYLCASSLLPGQKAMAFFGQGTRLTVV.

This clonotype was counted many times. This chain connects TRBV6-5 to TRBJ2-7; 7 bases map to TRBD2. Per germline, CDR1 MNHEY and CDR2 SVGAGI. CDR3 length equals 14 residues. With 8 bases clipped from V and 3 bases from J, the junction kept 10 bases outside the gene matches. CDR3 nucleotide sequence: TGTGCCAGCGGAACCCCGGGGGGTCTCTACGAGCAGTACTTC. Translation gives CASGTPGGLYEQYF.

This clonotype was seen ten or more times. The chain carries TRBV30 and TRBJ1-6, with D perhaps matching TRBD1 (6 bases). V lost 4 bases and J lost 10, with 20 bases in between. There are 15 residues in the CDR3. Germline CDR1 is GTSNPN and CDR2 is SVGIG (reference sequence). The CDR3 protein is CAWTHSQGSASPLHF. CDR3 in DNA: TGTGCCTGGACCCACTCACAGGGATCGGCGTCACCCCTCCACTTT. The whole variable domain, filled in from reference TRBV30 and TRBJ1-6, reads SQTIHQWPATLVQPVGSPLSLECTVEGTSNPNLYWYRQAAGRGLQLLFYSVGIGQISSEVPQNLSASRPQDRQFILSSKKLLLSDSGFYLCAWTHSQGSASPLHFGNGTRLTVT.

This clonotype was counted ten times or more. The rearrangement links TRBV7-9 to TRBJ1-1; no reliable D call. Trimming pared 3 bases from V and 0 bases from J, leaving 8 bases between. The CDR3 has 14 amino acids. Germline V gene lookup returns CDR1 SEHNR and CDR2 FQNEAQ (reference sequence). The CDR3 sequence: CASSFSSLNTEAFF. CDR3 in DNA: TGTGCCAGCAGCTTTAGCAGTCTGAACACTGAAGCTTTCTTT.

This clonotype was counted many times. This chain uses TRBV27 with TRBJ2-4, with 8 bases that match TRBD2. Trimming at V came to 5 bases and at J to 5 bases, leaving 8 bases not matched to a gene. The CDR3 contains 15 residues. Per the germline V gene, CDR1 is MNHEY and CDR2 is SMNVEV (reference sequence). The CDR3 DNA follows: TGTGCCAGCAGTCCGGGACTAGACTACCAAAACATTCAGTACTTC. It yields the protein CASSPGLDYQNIQYF.

A few counts support this clonotype. The chain joins TRBV7-2 to TRBJ1-2; D is uncertain. CDR1 and CDR2 (germline): SGHTA, FQGNSA. This CDR3 is 16 amino acids long. V lost 3 bases and J lost 0, with 14 bases in between. CDR3 in DNA: TGTGCCAGCAGCTTGCGGGCCAGAGGCACTAACTATGGCTACACCTTC. The encoded protein is CASSLRARGTNYGYTF.

This clonotype was detected only a few times. The rearrangement links TRBV6-2 or TRBV6-3 to TRBJ2-7, with 8 bases aligning to TRBD2. Germline lookup yields CDR1 MNHEY and CDR2 SVGEGT. V lost 2 bases and J lost 0; bases outside the gene matches: 6. The CDR3 is made up of 16 amino acids. The CDR3 loop reads CASSYRGGQVSYEQYF. The DNA for the CDR3 is TGTGCCAGCAGTTACCGGGGGGGGCAGGTCTCCTACGAGCAGTACTTC.

This clonotype has ten or more counts. This rearrangement joins TRBV7-3 to TRBJ1-2; a weak D match, TRBD1 (5 bases). The CDR3 has 16 amino acids. Germline CDR1 reads SGHTA; CDR2 reads FQGTGA. Trimming took off 2 bases at V and 7 bases at J, with 20 bases between the two ends. The CDR3 loop is CASSLAPPRGWGGYTF. The CDR3 DNA reads TGTGCCAGCAGCTTAGCTCCTCCCCGGGGGTGGGGTGGCTACACCTTC.

The V call is TRBV11-2, the J call TRBJ2-5; D remains unclear. From germline, CDR1 is SGHAT and CDR2 FQNNGV. This CDR3 comprises 12 residues. V was cut by 4 bases and J by 1 base, with 4 bases left in between. This CDR3 is CASSWGQETQYF. CDR3 DNA sequence: TGTGCCAGCAGCTGGGGCCAAGAGACCCAGTACTTC.

This clonotype was recorded at least ten times. The genes are TRBV29-1 and TRBJ2-1; no firm D call. Germline CDR1 SQVTM, CDR2 ANQGSEA. This CDR3 has 12 amino acids. Trimming took off 7 bases at V and 9 bases at J, with 16 bases between the two ends. The CDR3 loop reads CSGDPPAREQFF. Written as DNA, the CDR3 is TGCAGCGGCGACCCACCAGCCCGTGAGCAGTTCTTC.

In this sample, this clonotype is medium-sized. The V call is TRBV9, the J call TRBJ1-1; D is undetermined. The CDR3 runs 14 residues. Germline V gene lookup returns CDR1 SGDLS and CDR2 YYNGEE. V lost 0 bases to trimming and J lost 1 base, with 7 bases between them. The chain's CDR3 is CASSVGPANTEAFF. The CDR3 DNA reads TGTGCCAGCAGCGTAGGGCCAGCGAACACTGAAGCTTTCTTT.

This clonotype appeared many times. The V call is TRBV2, the J call TRBJ2-7; D call uncertain. The germline gives CDR1 SNHLY, CDR2 FYNNEI. V dropped 8 bases and J dropped 3 bases, with 20 bases sitting between them. There are 15 residues in the CDR3. The CDR3 DNA reads TGTGCCAGCGGTGCCGCAATACGGGTGGACTACGAGCAGTACTTC. It codes for CASGAAIRVDYEQYF.

The chain is built from TRBV19 and TRBJ1-5; a possible D gene is TRBD1 (6 bases). The CDR3 consists of 14 residues. Germline V gives CDR1 LNHDA, CDR2 SQIVND (reference sequence). V shed 3 bases and J shed 5 bases, with 11 bases lying between them. The CDR3 protein is CASSIIGGHQPQHF. The CDR3 DNA reads TGTGCCAGTAGTATTATTGGGGGGCATCAGCCCCAGCATTTT.

This clonotype was observed a few times. J is TRBJ1-5 and V is TRBV7-2; D is uncertain. The germline V gene has CDR1 SGHTA and CDR2 FQGNSA. The CDR3 is 17 amino acids. Trimming took off 5 bases at V and 3 bases at J, with 20 bases between the two ends. The CDR3 loop reads CASSPPEFSSFNQPQHF. The CDR3 DNA is TGTGCCAGCAGCCCCCCCGAATTTTCCTCCTTCAATCAGCCCCAGCATTTT. Full variable domain (remainder filled in from reference TRBV7-2 and TRBJ1-5): GAGVSQSPSNKVTEKGKDVELRCDPISGHTALYWYRQSLGQGLEFLIYFQGNSAPDKSGLPSDRFSAERTGGSVSTLTIQRTQQEDSAVYLCASSPPEFSSFNQPQHFGDGTRLSIL.

This clonotype showed up many times. The chain carries TRBV29-1 and TRBJ2-3, with D hard to call. V lost 7 bases, J lost 2 bases, and 7 bases lay in between. Germline V gene lookup returns CDR1 SQVTM and CDR2 ANQGSEA. The CDR3 sequence is 11 residues long. In DNA, the CDR3 is TGCAGCGCACGACTCACAGATACGCAGTATTTT. It yields the protein CSARLTDTQYF.

There are many counts of this clonotype. This chain joins TRBV18 and TRBJ1-4; D is unclear. The CDR3 spans 16 residues. V lost 4 bases, J lost 4 bases, and 16 bases lay in between. The germline V gene encodes CDR1 KGHSH and CDR2 LQKENI. Written as DNA, the CDR3 is TGTGCCAGCTCACTTGCTCCGAACAGCTATAATGAAAAACTGTTTTTT. Translated, it gives CASSLAPNSYNEKLFF. Drawing the rest from reference TRBV18 and TRBJ1-4, the complete variable domain is NAGVMQNPRHLVRRRGQEARLRCSPMKGHSHVYWYRQLPEEGLKFMVYLQKENIIDESGMPKERFSAEFPKEGPSILRIQQVVRGDSAAYFCASSLAPNSYNEKLFFGSGTQLSVL.

Ten or more counts support this clonotype. The gene calls are TRBV7-9 and TRBJ2-7; possibly TRBD1 or TRBD2 for D (5 bases each). Germline V lookup: CDR1 SEHNR, CDR2 FQNEAQ (reference sequence). V shed 7 bases and J shed 6 bases, with 19 bases lying between them. This CDR3 is 14 amino acids long. The CDR3 is CASKPWDPEGEQYF. CDR3 nucleotides: TGTGCCAGCAAACCATGGGACCCTGAGGGCGAGCAGTACTTC.

The genes are TRBV7-9 and TRBJ2-3; 8 bases fit TRBD1. The germline V gene has CDR1 SEHNR and CDR2 FQNEAQ (reference sequence). The J segment lost 3 bases and the V segment lost 1 base, leaving 0 bases of the junction unmatched. This CDR3 contains 14 residues. The CDR3 here is CASSLGTGTDTQYF. CDR3 in DNA: TGTGCCAGCAGCTTAGGGACAGGGACAGATACGCAGTATTTT. Together with reference TRBV7-9 and TRBJ2-3, the CDR3 gives the full variable domain: DTGVSQNPRHKITKRGQNVTFRCDPISEHNRLYWYRQTLGQGPEFLTYFQNEAQLEKSRLLSDRFSAERPKGSFSTLEIQRTEQGDSAMYLCASSLGTGTDTQYFGPGTRLTVL.

The CDR3 spells CASSYAGRQETQYF. The DNA for the CDR3 is TGTGCCAGCAGTTACGCTGGACGCCAAGAGACCCAGTACTTC. The V and J genes are TRBV6-5 and TRBJ2-5, with D uncertain. This CDR3 is built from 14 residues. Trimming pared 2 bases from V and 1 base from J, leaving 8 bases between. CDR1 is MNHEY and CDR2 is SVGAGI in the germline V gene.

The chain uses TRBV20-1 and TRBJ1-2, with D possibly matching TRBD1 (5 bases). V was cut by 4 bases and J by 4 bases, with 10 bases left in between. The length of the CDR3 is 12 residues. Germline loops: CDR1 DFQATT, CDR2 SNEGSKA (reference sequence). CDR3 nucleotide sequence: TGCAGTGCTAAGAGGGGCGCCTATGGCTACACCTTC. The encoded protein is CSAKRGAYGYTF.

This clonotype appeared many times. This chain joins TRBV20-1 and TRBJ1-6, with D possibly being TRBD1 (5 bases). V was clipped by 7 bases and J by 5 bases, with 15 bases between them. Germline lookup yields CDR1 DFQATT and CDR2 SNEGSKA (reference sequence). This CDR3 region has 14 residues. The CDR3 coding sequence is TGCAGTGGGACGGGGACGGTAGATAATTCACCCCTCCACTTT. Its protein product is CSGTGTVDNSPLHF.

J is TRBJ1-6 and V is TRBV3-1; D gene ambiguous. There are 13 residues in the CDR3. Germline CDR1 and CDR2: LGHDT and YNNKEL (reference sequence). V lost 1 base and J 7 bases, leaving 5 bases between the germline ends. CDR3 amino acids: CASSQGTNSPLHF. Here the CDR3 DNA reads TGTGCCAGCAGCCAAGGAACGAATTCACCCCTCCACTTT.

This clonotype has ten or more counts. This chain joins TRBV28 and TRBJ1-6, with no clear D. V dropped 7 bases and J dropped 6 bases, with 4 bases sitting between them. CDR3 length equals 11 residues. The germline V gene has CDR1 MDHEN and CDR2 SYDVKM. CDR3 region: CASNGNSPLHF. As DNA, the CDR3 is TGTGCCAGCAATGGTAATTCACCCCTCCACTTT.

This clonotype was recorded many times. V usage is TRBV29-1 and J usage is TRBJ2-3; no clear D gene. Trimming pared 2 bases from V and 9 bases from J, leaving 12 bases between. This CDR3 has 12 amino acids. CDR1 and CDR2 from the germline V gene are SQVTM and ANQGSEA. CDR3 sequence (DNA): TGCAGCGTTGAATTCCCCTCAAGGACGCAGTATTTT. Translated: CSVEFPSRTQYF.

The table lists this clonotype with many counts. The chain couples TRBV4-1 to TRBJ2-4; TRBD2 agrees at 9 bases. Losses at the gene ends were 6 bases for V and 2 bases for J; bases not matched to a gene: 14. Germline V gene data show CDR1 as MGHRA and CDR2 as YSYEKL. The CDR3 consists of 18 residues. CDR3 bases: TGCGCCAGCAGTCCCGGGTTGGCGGGGGGGGTGTCCAAAAACATTCAGTACTTC. Translated, it gives CASSPGLAGGVSKNIQYF.